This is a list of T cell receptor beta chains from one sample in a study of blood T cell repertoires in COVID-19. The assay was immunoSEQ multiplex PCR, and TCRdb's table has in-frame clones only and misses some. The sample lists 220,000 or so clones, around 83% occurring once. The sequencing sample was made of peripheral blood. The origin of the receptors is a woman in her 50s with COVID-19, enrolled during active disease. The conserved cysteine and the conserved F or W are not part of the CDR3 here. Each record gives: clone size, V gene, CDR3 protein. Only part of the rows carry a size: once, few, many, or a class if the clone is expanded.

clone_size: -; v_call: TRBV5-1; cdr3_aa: ASSQQGVGGYT
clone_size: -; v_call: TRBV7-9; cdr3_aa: ASSRPRPTFRYQETQY
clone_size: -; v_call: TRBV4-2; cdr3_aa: ASSQARGASTDTQY
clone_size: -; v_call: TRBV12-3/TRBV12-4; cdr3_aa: ASSRDSKNIQY
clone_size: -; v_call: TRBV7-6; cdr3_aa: ASSLGSAGANVLT
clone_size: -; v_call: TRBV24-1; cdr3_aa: ATRPTPTSGGATDTQY
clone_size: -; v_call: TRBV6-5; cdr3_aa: ASSRDRGTGELF
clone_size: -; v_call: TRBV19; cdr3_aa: ASIADKNTEAF
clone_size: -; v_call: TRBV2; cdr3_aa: ASLSVDSPDTQY
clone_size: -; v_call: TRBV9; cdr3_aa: ASSARQGRYEQY
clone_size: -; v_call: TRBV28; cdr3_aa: AITHRTGGNSPLH
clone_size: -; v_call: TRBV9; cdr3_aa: ASSAGRGSSVNYGYT
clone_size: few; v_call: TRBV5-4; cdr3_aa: ASSLVAGNTEAF
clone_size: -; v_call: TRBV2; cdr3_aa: ASSADRDYGYT
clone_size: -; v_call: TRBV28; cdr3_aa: ASSPSRGAEDTQY
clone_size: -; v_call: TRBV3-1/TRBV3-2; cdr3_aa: ASSQDRAQPQH
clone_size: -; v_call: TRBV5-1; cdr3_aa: ASSTGDTEAF
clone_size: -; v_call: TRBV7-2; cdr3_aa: ASSSDRLNTIY
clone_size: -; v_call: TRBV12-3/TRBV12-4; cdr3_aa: ASTAGGNTEAF
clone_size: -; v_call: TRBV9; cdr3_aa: ASSVLSGQGRAGANVLT
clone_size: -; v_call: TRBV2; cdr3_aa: ASMTANTGELF
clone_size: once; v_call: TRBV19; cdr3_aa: ASSTERGISYGELF
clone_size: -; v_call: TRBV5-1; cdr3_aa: ASRSNRGPTYGYT
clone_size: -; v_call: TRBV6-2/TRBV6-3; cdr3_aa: ASSWYGGASETQY
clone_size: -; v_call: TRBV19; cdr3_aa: ASSIGTGRRDTQY
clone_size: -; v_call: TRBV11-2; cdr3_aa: ASSRRLATGTGELF
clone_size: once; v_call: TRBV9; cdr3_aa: ASSVGWTGGSGNTIY
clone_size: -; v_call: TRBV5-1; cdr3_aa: ASTSPGRTEAF
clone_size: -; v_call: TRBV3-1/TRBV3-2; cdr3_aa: ASGTVSYGYT
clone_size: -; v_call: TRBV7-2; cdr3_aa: ASSFNRGSEKLF
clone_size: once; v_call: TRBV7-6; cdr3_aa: ASSLATGFSGNTIY
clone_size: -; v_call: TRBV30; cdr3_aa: AWKGQGSVSQPQH
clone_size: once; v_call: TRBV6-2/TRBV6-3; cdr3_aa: ASSDPRQFVTDTQY
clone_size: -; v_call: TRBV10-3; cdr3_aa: AISFDRVGGYT
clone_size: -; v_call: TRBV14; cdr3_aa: ASSQAGTYGNTIY
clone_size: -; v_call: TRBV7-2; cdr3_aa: ASTRGTGFGNTIY
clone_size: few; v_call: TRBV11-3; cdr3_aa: ASSSGGMGVVGSGNTIY
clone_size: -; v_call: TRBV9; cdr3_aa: ASSDPRAGTDTQY
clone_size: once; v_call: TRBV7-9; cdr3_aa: ASSLPVGTSGWETQY
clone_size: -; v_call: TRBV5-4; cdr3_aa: ASPPGTKNYNEQF
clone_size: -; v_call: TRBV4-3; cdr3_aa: ASSQELSSHDT
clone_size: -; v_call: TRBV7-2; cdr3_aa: ASSPRGQAYEQY
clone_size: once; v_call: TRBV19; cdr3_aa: ASSDRVSQPQH
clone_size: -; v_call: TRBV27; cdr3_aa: ASSKGTGIDSNQPQH
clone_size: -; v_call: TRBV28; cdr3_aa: ASINPGEYGYT
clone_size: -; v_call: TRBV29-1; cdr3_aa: SVEVGQLNTEAF
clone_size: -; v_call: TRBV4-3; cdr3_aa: ASSQGGRGRSEAF
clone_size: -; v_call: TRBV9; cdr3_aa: ASSVELGLAALNEQF